This T cell receptor (beta chain) comes out of a study of blood T cell repertoires in COVID-19. On the study more broadly: The United States, Italy and Spain provided the acute and convalescent COVID-19 samples.

In the authors' methods: Reference gene primer amplification yielded estimated nucleated cell counts. Produced via immunoSEQ multiplex PCR; TCRdb's table is partial and in-frame only. That table is the source of V, J and clone size, and D and trimming were worked out from the DNA. The sample includes about 320,000 clones, approximately 88% of them seen just once. Seattle patients were enrolled while actively infected and followed longitudinally. This clone was counted once. The germline V gene has CDR1 LNHDA and CDR2 SQIVND (reference sequence). The CDR3 covers 16 residues. The junction had 9 bases not matched to a gene; V was cut back by 3 bases and J by 2 bases.

The V gene is TRBV19, the J gene TRBJ1-2, with 7 bases identical to TRBD1. The sequencing input was peripheral blood. This TCR was sampled from a woman aged 25-40 years with COVID-19, enrolled during active disease. Written as DNA, the CDR3 is TGTGCCAGTAGTATCGGCGGAAGGGGGCGAAACTATGGCTACACCTTC. It translates to CASSIGGRGRNYGYTF.